This is a list of T cell receptor beta chains from one sample in a study of blood T cell repertoires in COVID-19. The table came from immunoSEQ multiplex PCR; TCRdb's copy has only in-frame clones and leaves some out. The data contain roughly 67,000 clones, roughly four fifths of them seen just once; the ten biggest clones take up about 6.5%. The sequenced sample was peripheral blood. Every receptor here comes from a woman aged 60-70 years with acute or convalescent COVID-19. Each CDR3 is given with its conserved first and last residue. A D gene is named only where the DNA matches it firmly. Size is omitted from some rows. Given values are once, few, many or a class for expanded clones.

d_call j_call clone_size v_call cdr3_aa cdr3_nt
NA TRBJ2-1 NA TRBV12-3/TRBV12-4 CASSLVSGNEQFF TGTGCCAGCAGTTTAGTATCGGGCAATGAGCAGTTCTTC
NA TRBJ1-1 few TRBV19 CASRERGGTTEAFF TGTGCCAGTAGAGAGAGGGGGGGAACCACTGAAGCTTTCTTT
NA TRBJ2-2 NA TRBV7-9 CASSPQGLGTGELFF TGTGCCAGCAGCCCGCAGGGGTTGGGGACCGGGGAGCTGTTTTTT
TRBD1 TRBJ1-2 NA TRBV5-1 CASSLTPDRGLGYTF TGCGCCAGCAGCTTGACACCGGACAGGGGGCTTGGCTACACCTTC
NA TRBJ2-7 NA TRBV18 CASSPVSGRVSYEQYF TGTGCCAGCTCACCGGTGAGCGGCAGAGTCTCCTACGAGCAGTACTTC
TRBD1 TRBJ1-5 once TRBV9 CASDTGGEDDQPQHF TGTGCCAGCGATACAGGGGGCGAAGATGATCAGCCCCAGCATTTT
TRBD2 TRBJ2-5 NA TRBV2 CASSDRVRGGFETQYF TGTGCCAGCAGTGACAGGGTGCGGGGGGGCTTTGAGACCCAGTACTTC
NA TRBJ2-2 NA TRBV20-1 CSASRQANTGELFF TGCAGTGCTAGTAGACAGGCGAACACCGGGGAGCTGTTTTTT
NA TRBJ1-1 NA TRBV4-1 CASSPQERVMGEAFF TGCGCCAGCAGCCCACAGGAGCGGGTTATGGGTGAAGCTTTCTTT
NA TRBJ1-2 NA TRBV10-3 CAIKGSGGGYTF TGTGCCATCAAAGGTTCGGGTGGGGGCTACACCTTC
NA TRBJ1-2 few TRBV3-1/TRBV3-2 CASSQSEKSNGYTF TGTGCCAGCAGCCAATCTGAGAAATCGAATGGCTACACCTTC
TRBD2 TRBJ2-7 NA TRBV6-5 CASGLSGAYEQYF TGTGCCAGTGGACTAAGCGGGGCCTACGAGCAGTACTTC
NA TRBJ1-1 once TRBV10-3 CAISEVSTEAFF TGTGCCATCAGTGAGGTCAGCACTGAAGCTTTCTTT
TRBD1 TRBJ1-2 NA TRBV6-5 CASSRDREMRGGYTF TGTGCCAGCAGTCGGGACAGGGAAATGAGAGGTGGCTACACCTTC
TRBD1 TRBJ2-6 NA TRBV6-1 CASSEAFGTGATLSGANVLTF TGTGCCAGCAGTGAAGCGTTTGGGACAGGGGCCACACTTTCTGGGGCCAACGTCCTGACTTTC
NA TRBJ1-2 NA TRBV3-1/TRBV3-2 CASSPSGGRFRGYTF TGTGCCAGCAGCCCATCGGGGGGGCGGTTTAGGGGCTACACCTTC
NA TRBJ2-1 NA TRBV7-6 CASSLVVYGSSSYNEQFF TGTGCCAGCAGCTTAGTTGTTTACGGGTCGAGCTCCTACAATGAGCAGTTCTTC
NA TRBJ1-4 NA TRBV2 CASSDWETNEKLFF TGTGCCAGCAGTGACTGGGAGACTAATGAAAAACTGTTTTTT
NA TRBJ2-7 NA TRBV4-1 CASSHPSIYEQYF TGCGCCAGCAGCCACCCTAGTATCTACGAGCAGTACTTC
TRBD2 TRBJ2-1 NA TRBV9 CASSVRRGDNEQFF TGTGCCAGCAGCGTAAGGCGGGGGGACAATGAGCAGTTCTTC
NA TRBJ1-2 NA TRBV6-1 CASSEHGPGGYTF TGTGCCAGCAGTGAACATGGGCCAGGGGGCTACACCTTC
NA TRBJ2-2 NA TRBV7-9 CASSLSAGELFF TGTGCCAGCAGCTTATCTGCCGGGGAGCTGTTTTTT
NA TRBJ1-2 NA TRBV30 CAWTVAYSYGYTF TGTGCCTGGACGGTAGCGTACTCCTATGGCTACACCTTC
NA TRBJ1-2 NA TRBV9 CASSSRVPAGGYTF TGTGCCAGCAGCTCCCGGGTCCCCGCGGGGGGCTACACCTTC
NA TRBJ1-2 NA TRBV18 CASSPDIFYGYTF TGTGCCAGCTCCCCCGACATTTTCTATGGCTACACCTTC
NA TRBJ1-6 NA TRBV30 CAWMGTGRAPLHF TGTGCCTGGATGGGTACAGGGCGCGCACCCCTCCACTTT
NA TRBJ1-3 NA TRBV15 CATSRDFGGYSGNTIYF TGTGCCACCAGCAGAGATTTCGGGGGATACTCTGGAAACACCATATATTTT
TRBD2 TRBJ2-3 NA TRBV19 CASSIDSSGGTDTQYF TGTGCCAGTAGTATAGATTCTAGCGGGGGAACAGATACGCAGTATTTT
NA TRBJ1-1 NA TRBV5-6 CASRSAGNTEAFF TGTGCCAGCAGGTCCGCCGGGAACACTGAAGCTTTCTTT
NA TRBJ1-1 once TRBV5-5 CASSVGVGANTEAFF TGTGCCAGCAGCGTGGGTGTGGGGGCGAACACTGAAGCTTTCTTT
NA TRBJ1-1 few TRBV2 CASSVYNSNTEAFF TGTGCCAGCAGTGTCTATAACAGCAACACTGAAGCTTTCTTT
TRBD1 TRBJ1-2 NA TRBV6-5 CASSYLRTGGAYGYTF TGTGCCAGCAGTTACCTGAGGACAGGGGGCGCCTATGGCTACACCTTC
NA TRBJ1-2 NA TRBV20-1 CSAQGGGGYTF TGCAGTGCTCAGGGAGGGGGTGGCTACACCTTC
NA TRBJ2-2 once TRBV19 CASSKDSNANTGELFF TGTGCCAGTAGCAAGGACAGTAACGCGAACACCGGGGAGCTGTTTTTT
TRBD2 TRBJ2-3 NA TRBV11-2 CASSLDGGATDTQYF TGTGCCAGCAGCTTAGACGGGGGGGCCACAGATACGCAGTATTTT
NA TRBJ1-4 once TRBV4-1 CASSQVLGGAANEKLFF TGCGCCAGCAGCCAAGTCCTTGGAGGGGCGGCTAATGAAAAACTGTTTTTT
TRBD1 TRBJ1-5 NA TRBV19 CASSRGQNNQPQHF TGTGCCAGTAGCAGGGGACAGAACAATCAGCCCCAGCATTTT
NA TRBJ1-2 few TRBV5-6 CASSPGTYTYWDYGYTF TGTGCCAGCAGTCCCGGGACATATACCTATTGGGACTATGGCTACACCTTC
NA TRBJ1-4 NA TRBV19 CASSIGMGGSNEKLFF TGTGCCAGTAGTATTGGGATGGGGGGTAGTAATGAAAAACTGTTTTTT
NA TRBJ1-1 NA TRBV11-2 CASSKNRDSSEAFF TGTGCCAGCAGCAAAAACCGGGACTCTAGTGAAGCTTTCTTT
TRBD2 TRBJ2-3 NA TRBV2 CASSPGGGGADTQYF TGTGCCAGCAGCCCCGGGGGCGGGGGGGCCGATACGCAGTATTTT
TRBD1 TRBJ2-2 NA TRBV6-2/TRBV6-3 CASSGQGANTGELFF TGTGCCAGCAGTGGACAGGGGGCGAACACCGGGGAGCTGTTTTTT
NA TRBJ2-1 NA TRBV30 CAWSQGREQFF TGTGCCTGGAGTCAGGGGCGGGAGCAGTTCTTC
NA TRBJ1-6 NA TRBV18 CASSPRRSDSPLHF TGTGCCAGCTCACCGCGCAGGTCCGATTCACCCCTCCACTTT
TRBD1 TRBJ1-1 NA TRBV10-1 CASSPRQGANTEAFF TGCGCCAGCAGCCCCAGGCAGGGGGCGAACACTGAAGCTTTCTTT
TRBD2 TRBJ2-3 NA TRBV9 CASSALAGTSTDTQYF TGTGCCAGCAGCGCCCTAGCGGGGACTAGCACAGATACGCAGTATTTT
NA TRBJ2-3 NA TRBV10-3 CASTSAGTDTQYF TGTGCCAGCACTAGTGCGGGCACAGATACGCAGTATTTT
NA TRBJ1-4 NA TRBV25-1 CASSSWGSANEKLFF TGTGCCAGCAGTTCGTGGGGCAGCGCTAATGAAAAACTGTTTTTT
NA TRBJ1-4 NA TRBV5-5 CASSWRGEKLFF TGTGCCAGCAGCTGGCGAGGTGAAAAACTGTTTTTT
TRBD1 TRBJ1-1 few TRBV18 CASSPTGTGGFGNTEAFF TGTGCCAGCTCACCCACCGGGACAGGGGGCTTTGGGAACACTGAAGCTTTCTTT
NA TRBJ1-4 NA TRBV5-1 CASSLGGGARAEKLFF TGCGCCAGCAGCTTGGGGGGCGGGGCGCGGGCTGAAAAACTGTTTTTT
NA TRBJ2-5 NA TRBV7-6 CASSRNGETQYF TGTGCCAGCAGCCGCAACGGAGAGACCCAGTACTTC
NA TRBJ1-5 NA TRBV7-9 CASSQGHDSNQPQHF TGTGCCAGCAGCCAGGGACACGATAGCAATCAGCCCCAGCATTTT
TRBD1 TRBJ2-7 few TRBV2 CASPPDRAPYQQYF TGTGCCAGCCCACCAGACAGGGCTCCCTACCAGCAGTACTTC
NA TRBJ1-2 NA TRBV9 CASSVADYGYTF TGTGCCAGCAGCGTAGCGGACTATGGCTACACCTTC
NA TRBJ1-2 NA TRBV7-2 CASSPWTANDYGYTF TGTGCCAGCAGCCCATGGACAGCTAACGACTATGGCTACACCTTC
TRBD1 TRBJ1-2 NA TRBV19 CASSVGQGTGGYTF TGTGCCAGTAGCGTGGGACAGGGGACCGGCGGCTACACCTTC
NA TRBJ1-2 NA TRBV25-1 CASSDNRLASYGYTF TGTGCCAGCAGTGATAACAGGCTGGCGTCCTATGGCTACACCTTC
TRBD1 TRBJ2-1 NA TRBV2 CASSRQGVSREEQFF TGTGCCAGCAGTAGGCAGGGGGTGTCAAGGGAAGAGCAGTTCTTC